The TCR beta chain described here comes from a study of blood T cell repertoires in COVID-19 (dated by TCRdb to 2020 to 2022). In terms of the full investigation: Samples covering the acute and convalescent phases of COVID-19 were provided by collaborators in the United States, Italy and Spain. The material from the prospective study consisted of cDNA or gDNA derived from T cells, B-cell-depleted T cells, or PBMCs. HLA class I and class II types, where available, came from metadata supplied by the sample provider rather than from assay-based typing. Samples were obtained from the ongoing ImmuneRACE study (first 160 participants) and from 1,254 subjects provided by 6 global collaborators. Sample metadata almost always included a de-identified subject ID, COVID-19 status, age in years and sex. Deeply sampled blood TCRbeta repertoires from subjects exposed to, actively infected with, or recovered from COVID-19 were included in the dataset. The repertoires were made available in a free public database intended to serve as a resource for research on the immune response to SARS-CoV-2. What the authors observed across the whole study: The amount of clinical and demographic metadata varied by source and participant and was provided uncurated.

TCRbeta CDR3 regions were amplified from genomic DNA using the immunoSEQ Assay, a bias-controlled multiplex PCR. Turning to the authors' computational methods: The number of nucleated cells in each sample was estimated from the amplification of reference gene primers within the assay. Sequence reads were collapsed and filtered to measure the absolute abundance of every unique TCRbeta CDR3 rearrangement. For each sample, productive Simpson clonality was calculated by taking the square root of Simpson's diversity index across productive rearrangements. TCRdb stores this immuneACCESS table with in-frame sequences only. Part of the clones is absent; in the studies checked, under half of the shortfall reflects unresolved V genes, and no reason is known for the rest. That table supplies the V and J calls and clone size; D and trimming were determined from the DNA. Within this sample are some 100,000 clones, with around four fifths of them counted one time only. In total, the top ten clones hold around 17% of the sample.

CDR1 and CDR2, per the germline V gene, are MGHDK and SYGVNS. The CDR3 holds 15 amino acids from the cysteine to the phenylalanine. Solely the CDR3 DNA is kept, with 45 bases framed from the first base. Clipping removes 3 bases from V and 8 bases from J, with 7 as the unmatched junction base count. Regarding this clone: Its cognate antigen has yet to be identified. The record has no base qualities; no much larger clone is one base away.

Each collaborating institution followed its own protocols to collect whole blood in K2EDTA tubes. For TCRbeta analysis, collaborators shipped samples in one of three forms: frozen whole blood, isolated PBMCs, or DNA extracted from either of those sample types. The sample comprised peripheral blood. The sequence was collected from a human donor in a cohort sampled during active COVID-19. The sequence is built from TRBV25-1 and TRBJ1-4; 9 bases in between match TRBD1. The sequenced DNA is TGTGCCAGCAGTGATCCGGGACAGGGTGGCGAAAAACTGTTTTTT. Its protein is CASSDPGQGGEKLFF. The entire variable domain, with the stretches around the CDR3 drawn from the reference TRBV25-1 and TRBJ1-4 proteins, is EADIYQTPRYLVIGTGKKITLECSQTMGHDKMYWYQQDPGMELHLIHYSYGVNSTEKGDLSSESTVSRIRTEHFPLTLESARPSHTSQYLCASSDPGQGGEKLFFGSGTQLSVL.